This T cell receptor (beta chain) was sequenced for a study of cytomegalovirus exposure and HLA in healthy donors. Study-wide points: It was confirmed in vitro that three of the CMV-associated chains were specific for CMV antigens. The study listed around 150 cytomegalovirus-associated TCR beta chains. In the analysis, some V segments, TRBV6-2 and TRBV6-3 included, were excluded as indistinguishable.

Details on this clone: The antigen is not known.

60 Vbeta and 13 Jbeta primers were used in PCR. Assay used: immunoSEQ multiplex PCR; TCRdb lists only in-frame clones, some missing. The table has 200,000 to 250,000 clones, around 89% seen once. V lost 2 bases, J lost 7 bases, and 13 bases stayed unmatched. In germline, CDR1 is LGHNA, CDR2 YSLEER. The length of the CDR3 is 17 residues. The receptor was isolated from a woman younger than 35 in good health and CMV-seronegative. The sample comprised PBMCs. The chain joins TRBV4-3 to TRBJ2-4; 8 nucleotides agree with TRBD2. The CDR3 here is CASSQRLLAEEGNIQYF. The CDR3 nucleotides read TGCGCCAGCAGCCAACGTCTACTAGCGGAGGAGGGGAACATTCAGTACTTC.